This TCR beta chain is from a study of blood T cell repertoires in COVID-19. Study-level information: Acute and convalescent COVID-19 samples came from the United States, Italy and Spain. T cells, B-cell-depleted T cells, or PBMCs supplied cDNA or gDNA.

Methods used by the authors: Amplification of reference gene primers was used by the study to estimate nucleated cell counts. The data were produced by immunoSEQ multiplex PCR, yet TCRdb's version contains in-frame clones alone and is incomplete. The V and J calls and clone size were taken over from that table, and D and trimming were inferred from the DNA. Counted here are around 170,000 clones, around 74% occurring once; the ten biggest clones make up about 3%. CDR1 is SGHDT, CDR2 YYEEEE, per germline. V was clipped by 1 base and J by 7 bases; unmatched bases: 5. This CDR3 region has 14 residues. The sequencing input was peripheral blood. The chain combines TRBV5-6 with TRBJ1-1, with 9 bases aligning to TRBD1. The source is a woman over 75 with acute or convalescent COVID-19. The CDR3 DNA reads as TGTGCCAGCAGCTTGCTGATGACAGGGGGTGAAGCTTTCTTT. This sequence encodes CASSLLMTGGEAFF.